This TCR beta chain came from a study of blood T cells in healthy people across ages. General study results and limits: Both higher diversity and more naive CD4+ cells marked long-lived donors when set against aged donors. Conclusively comparing naive with antigen-experienced cells was impossible with unsorted PBMCs. Per million T cells, TCR beta diversity dropped about linearly as age rose.

For the second PCR, which ran for roughly 6 to 12 cycles, a sample-barcoded 5' primer and a J-beta primer mix were used. MiXCR, applied by TCRdb to the 5' RACE reads, yields one record per CDR3 protein. This sample yields 1.8 million or so distinct CDR3 sequences, of which about two fifths are seen a single time; roughly 23% belongs to the top ten. Comments on this clonotype: Its antigen remains unidentified.

This CDR3 has 16 residues. V was pared by 4 bases and J by 7 bases, with 12 bases of the junction left unmatched. The rearrangement joins TRBV12-3 or TRBV12-4 to TRBJ1-2; 10 bases map to TRBD1. The clonotype comes from a human donor in good health. Material: blood. For the CDR3, the DNA is TGTGCCAGCAGTTGGACAGGGGGTTATTCTGGGTGTGGCTACACCTTC. This encodes CASSWTGGYSGCGYTF.